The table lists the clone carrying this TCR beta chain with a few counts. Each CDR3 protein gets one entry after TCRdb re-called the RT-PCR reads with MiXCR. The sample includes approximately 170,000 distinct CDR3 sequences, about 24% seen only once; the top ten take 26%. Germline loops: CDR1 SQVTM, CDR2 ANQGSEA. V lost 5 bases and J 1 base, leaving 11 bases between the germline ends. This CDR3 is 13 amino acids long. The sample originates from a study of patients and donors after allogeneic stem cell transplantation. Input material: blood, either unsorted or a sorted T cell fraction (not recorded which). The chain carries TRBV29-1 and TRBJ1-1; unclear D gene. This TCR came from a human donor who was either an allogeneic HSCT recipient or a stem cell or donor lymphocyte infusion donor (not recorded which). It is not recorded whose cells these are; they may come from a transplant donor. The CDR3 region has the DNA TGCAGCGTTCTTATTTGGCCGAACACTGAAGCTTTCTTT. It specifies CSVLIWPNTEAFF.